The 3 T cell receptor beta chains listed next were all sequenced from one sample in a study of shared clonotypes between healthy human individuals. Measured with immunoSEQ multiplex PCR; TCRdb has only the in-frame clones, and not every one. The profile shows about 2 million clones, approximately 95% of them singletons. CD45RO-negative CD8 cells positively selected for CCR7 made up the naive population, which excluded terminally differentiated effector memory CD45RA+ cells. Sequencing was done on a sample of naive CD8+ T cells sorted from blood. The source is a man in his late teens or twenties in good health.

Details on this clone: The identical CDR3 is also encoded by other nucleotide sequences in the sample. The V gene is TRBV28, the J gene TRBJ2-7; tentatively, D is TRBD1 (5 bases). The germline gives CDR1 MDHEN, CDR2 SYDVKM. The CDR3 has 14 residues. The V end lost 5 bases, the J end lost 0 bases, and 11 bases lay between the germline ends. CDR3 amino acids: CASSLLDSSYEQYF. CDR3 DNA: TGTGCCAGCAGTCTCCTAGACAGCTCCTACGAGCAGTACTTC.

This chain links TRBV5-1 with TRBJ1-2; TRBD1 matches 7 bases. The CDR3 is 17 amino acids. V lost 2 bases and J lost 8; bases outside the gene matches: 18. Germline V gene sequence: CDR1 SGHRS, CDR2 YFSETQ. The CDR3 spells CASSLYSGTEDLRGYTF. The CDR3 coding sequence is TGCGCCAGCAGCTTATATTCCGGGACAGAGGATTTAAGGGGCTACACCTTC.

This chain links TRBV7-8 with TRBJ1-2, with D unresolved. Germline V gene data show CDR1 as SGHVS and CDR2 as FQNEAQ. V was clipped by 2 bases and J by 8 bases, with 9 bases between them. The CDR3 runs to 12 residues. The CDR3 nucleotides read TGTGCCAGCAGCTTATCCGGCGGGGGCTACACCTTC. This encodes CASSLSGGGYTF.